This T cell receptor beta chain was captured by sequencing in a study of blood T cells in healthy people across ages. Trimming shortened V by 5 bases and J by 4 bases, and 9 bases separated the two germline ends. The CDR3 has 12 residues. In germline, CDR1 is DFQATT, CDR2 SNEGSKA (reference sequence). Primed by a sample-barcoded 5' primer and a J-beta primer mix, a second PCR proceeded for 7 to 11 cycles. TCRdb redid the calling of the 5' RACE reads with MiXCR, one entry per CDR3 protein. The sample lists about 640,000 distinct CDR3 sequences; about 53% were seen once. The sample consisted of blood. The receptor comes from a man aged 55 to 70 in good health. The chain is built from TRBV20-1 and TRBJ2-1; D is undetermined. DNA for the CDR3: TGCAGTGCTGCCTGGGGTTACAATGAGCAGTTCTTC. It codes for CSAAWGYNEQFF.